This T cell receptor beta chain was recovered during a study of blood T cell repertoires in COVID-19. Across the study: Sites across the United States, Italy and Spain contributed samples from acute and convalescent COVID-19. T cells, B-cell-depleted T cells, or PBMCs supplied cDNA or gDNA.

In the study's own analysis: How many nucleated cells were present was estimated from reference gene primer amplification. The data were produced by immunoSEQ multiplex PCR, yet TCRdb's version contains in-frame clones alone and is incomplete. V and J calls and clone size are copied from that table; D and trimming were computed from the DNA. In the table there are 150,000 to 200,000 clones, roughly 86% of which are singletons. Germline CDR1 MDHEN, CDR2 SYDVKM. The length of the CDR3 is 16 residues. V was cut by 10 bases and J by 1 base, with 22 bases left in between. The source is a man aged 40-49 years with active or convalescent COVID-19. The sample consisted of peripheral blood. This chain links TRBV28 with TRBJ1-1; maybe TRBD1 (5 bases). The chain's CDR3 is CATSLGGFNPNTEAFF. CDR3 DNA: TGTGCCACCAGCCTGGGGGGATTTAATCCGAACACTGAAGCTTTCTTT.